The 27 T cell receptor beta chains presented below share a single source sample, sequenced in a study of OX40 agonist ivuxolimab in advanced cancers. The protocol was immunoSEQ multiplex PCR, while the TCRdb copy is restricted to in-frame clones and leaves out a portion. The sample comprises 100,000 or so clones, less than 85% of which are singletons, and about 5.5% rests with the top ten. Sequences were derived from CD4+ or CD8+ T cells sorted from blood, sampled in a trial of the OX40 agonist ivuxolimab. The receptor set was obtained from an adult with an advanced solid tumor such as melanoma, head and neck, liver or kidney cancer.

This clone turned up a few times. The genes are TRBV6-5 and TRBJ1-5, with D tentatively TRBD1 (5 bases). CDR1 MNHEY and CDR2 SVGAGI come from the germline V gene. The V gene lost 5 bases and the J gene lost 8 bases, with 13 bases spanning the gap. CDR3 size: 13 residues. The chain's CDR3 is CASSKTVIEPQHF. The CDR3 DNA is TGTGCCAGCAGTAAGACAGTTATTGAGCCCCAGCATTTT.

This clone has just one count. The rearrangement joins TRBV18 to TRBJ2-7; 7 bases line up with TRBD1. The V segment lost 4 bases and the J segment 0 bases; nucleotides outside the gene matches: 15. Germline V gene lookup returns CDR1 KGHSH and CDR2 LQKENI. The CDR3 consists of 18 residues. The CDR3 is CASSLERRDRHSSYEQYF. In nucleotides, the CDR3 is TGTGCCAGCTCACTCGAGAGACGGGACAGACATAGCTCCTACGAGCAGTACTTC.

The chain links TRBV6-5 to TRBJ1-1, with 7 bases fitting TRBD1. Germline trimming cut 5 bases from V and 5 bases from J; bases unmatched to any gene: 5. The CDR3 runs to 13 residues. Germline V gene sequence: CDR1 MNHEY, CDR2 SVGAGI. DNA for the CDR3: TGTGCCAGCAGTAGCCACAGGGGAACTGAAGCTTTCTTT. Its translation is CASSSHRGTEAFF.

The V gene is TRBV6-5, the J gene TRBJ2-7, with 9 bases identical to TRBD1. This CDR3 comprises 15 residues. Germline CDR1 reads MNHEY; CDR2 reads SVGAGI. V trimming: 0 bases; J trimming: 3 bases; junction bases outside the gene matches: 3. The CDR3 region has the DNA TGTGCCAGCAGTTACTCTGGGACAGGGCGCTACGAGCAGTACTTC. Translating it yields CASSYSGTGRYEQYF.

The chain employs TRBV20-1 and TRBJ2-5, with D possibly TRBD2 on 5 matching bases. The ends were cut back, 6 bases at V and 5 bases at J, with 10 bases in the middle. The CDR3 sequence is 11 residues long. CDR1 DFQATT and CDR2 SNEGSKA come from the germline V gene (reference sequence). CDR3 DNA: TGCAGTGCGGACTTCGGGGAGACCCAGTACTTC. This codes for CSADFGETQYF.

V and J are TRBV2 and TRBJ2-5; 7 bases line up with TRBD2. The V gene's germline CDR1 is SNHLY and CDR2 FYNNEI. This CDR3 spans 14 amino acids. The V and J ends lost 3 bases and 11 bases, in that order; junction bases with no gene match: 12. In DNA, the CDR3 is TGTGCCAGCAGTGACGTAGGCGGGAGCAGAGAGCAGTACTTC. Its translation is CASSDVGGSREQYF.

The J gene is TRBJ2-5, the V gene TRBV27; D is undetermined. V lost 2 bases and J 1 base, leaving 11 bases between the germline ends. The germline gives CDR1 MNHEY, CDR2 SMNVEV (reference sequence). The CDR3 spans 15 residues. The chain's CDR3 is CASSLNRGSQETQYF. The CDR3 coding sequence is TGTGCCAGCAGTTTAAATCGAGGCAGCCAAGAGACCCAGTACTTC.

The V call is TRBV15, the J call TRBJ1-5, with 7 bases matching TRBD1. The V and J ends lost 1 base and 4 bases, in that order; junction bases with no gene match: 13. Germline CDR1 reads LNHNV; CDR2 reads YYDKDF (reference sequence). The length of the CDR3 is 18 residues. The CDR3 reads CATSRVPGRGYRNQPQHF. The CDR3 region has the DNA TGTGCCACCAGCAGAGTTCCAGGCAGGGGGTATCGTAATCAGCCCCAGCATTTT.

The chain combines TRBV7-9 with TRBJ2-7; TRBD2 matches at 12 bases. Germline V lookup: CDR1 SEHNR, CDR2 FQNEAQ (reference sequence). V was pared by 6 bases and J by 1 base, with 4 bases of the junction left unmatched. The CDR3 is 15 amino acids. The CDR3 DNA follows: TGTGCCAGCAGTCAGACTAGCGGGAGATCCTACGAGCAGTACTTC. Protein: CASSQTSGRSYEQYF.

This sequence joins TRBV5-6 and TRBJ2-7; 9 bases agree with TRBD1. After removal of 1 base from V and 0 bases from J, the junction contained 8 bases not matched to a gene. Germline V lookup: CDR1 SGHDT, CDR2 YYEEEE. This CDR3 contains 17 residues. CDR3 DNA: TGTGCCAGCAGCTTGATCATTCCGGGACAGGGCTCCTACGAGCAGTACTTC. Translating gives CASSLIIPGQGSYEQYF. Drawing the rest from reference TRBV5-6 and TRBJ2-7, the complete variable domain is DAGVTQSPTHLIKTRGQQVTLRCSPKSGHDTVSWYQQALGQGPQFIFQYYEEEERQRGNFPDRFSGHQFPNYSSELNVNALLLGDSALYLCASSLIIPGQGSYEQYFGPGTRLTVT.

V and J are TRBV2 and TRBJ1-5, with 7 bases that match TRBD1. Unmatched junction bases numbered 7, after V lost 4 bases and J lost 4 bases. Germline CDR1 is SNHLY and CDR2 is FYNNEI. The CDR3 runs 15 residues. For the CDR3, the DNA is TGTGCCAGCAGTGTTTGGGACAGACTGAATCAGCCCCAGCATTTT. Translation: CASSVWDRLNQPQHF.

This chain uses TRBV4-3 with TRBJ1-5; D is ambiguous. With 4 bases removed from V and 10 bases from J, the gap between germline ends came to 17 bases. The CDR3 extends over 14 amino acids. Germline CDR1 is LGHNA and CDR2 is YSLEER. The CDR3 DNA follows: TGCGCCAGCAGCCCTTCAAGGATCTTGGGTCCCCAGCATTTT. This codes for CASSPSRILGPQHF.

V gene TRBV12-5 combines with J gene TRBJ1-1, with D unresolved. The CDR3 extends over 13 amino acids. Germline V gene data show CDR1 as LGHNT and CDR2 as FRNRAP. Trimming pared 6 bases from V and 4 bases from J, leaving 12 bases between. CDR3 amino acids: CASGTTRSTEAFF. The CDR3 DNA is TGTGCTAGTGGCACGACGCGGAGCACTGAAGCTTTCTTT.

The chain is built from TRBV11-2 and TRBJ1-1; no definite D call. This CDR3 region has 14 residues. V was clipped by 5 bases and J by 0 bases, with 10 bases between them. CDR1 is SGHAT and CDR2 is FQNNGV in the germline V gene. CDR3: CASSPDVMNTEAFF. CDR3 bases: TGTGCCAGCAGCCCGGACGTCATGAACACTGAAGCTTTCTTT.

This chain joins TRBV7-2 and TRBJ2-5; TRBD2 is a possible D gene (6 bases). From germline, CDR1 is SGHTA and CDR2 FQGNSA. V gave up 5 bases and J gave up 7 bases, with 23 bases separating them. The CDR3 has 16 amino acids. In nucleotides, the CDR3 is TGTGCCAGCAGCGCACCCGGGACTTACCGGCTGGGGACCCAGTACTTC. It specifies CASSAPGTYRLGTQYF.

This clone was recorded only once. The CDR3 coding sequence is TGTGCCAGCAGTTCCGGGACAAGGTCCTATAATTCACCCCTCCACTTT. This translates into CASSSGTRSYNSPLHF. V usage is TRBV6-5 and J usage is TRBJ1-6; the D gene is possibly TRBD1 (6 bases). Germline V gene data show CDR1 as MNHEY and CDR2 as SVGAGI. Trimming stripped 4 bases from V and 1 base from J, with 11 bases between. CDR3 length: 16 amino acids.

This clone has only one observation. V usage is TRBV6-5 and J usage is TRBJ2-7; 8 positions agree with TRBD1. With 3 bases clipped from V and 7 bases from J, the junction kept 5 bases outside the gene matches. Germline CDR1 is MNHEY and CDR2 is SVGAGI. This CDR3 region has 13 residues. The CDR3 region has the DNA TGTGCCAGCAGTTATACAGGGGGAAGGGAGCAGTACTTC. Translating gives CASSYTGGREQYF.

The chain links TRBV27 to TRBJ1-1, with D perhaps matching TRBD1 (5 bases). The CDR3 totals 17 residues. Trimming stripped 5 bases from V and 1 base from J, with 20 bases between. Germline lookup yields CDR1 MNHEY and CDR2 SMNVEV (reference sequence). CDR3: CASSPPWGGNKNTEAFF. For the CDR3, the DNA is TGTGCCAGCAGTCCGCCCTGGGGGGGGAATAAGAACACTGAAGCTTTCTTT.

In this sample, this clone turned up a few times. The rearrangement links TRBV5-6 to TRBJ2-1; D is perhaps TRBD2 (5 bases). The germline gives CDR1 SGHDT, CDR2 YYEEEE. This CDR3 has 15 residues. Trimming took off 2 bases at V and 0 bases at J, with 9 bases between the two ends. The CDR3, as DNA: TGTGCCAGCAGCTTCCGGACTCTCTCCTACAATGAGCAGTTCTTC. It codes for CASSFRTLSYNEQFF. Based on the CDR3 plus reference TRBV5-6 and TRBJ2-1, the full variable domain is DAGVTQSPTHLIKTRGQQVTLRCSPKSGHDTVSWYQQALGQGPQFIFQYYEEEERQRGNFPDRFSGHQFPNYSSELNVNALLLGDSALYLCASSFRTLSYNEQFFGPGTRLTVL.

The V and J genes are TRBV7-6 and TRBJ2-7; unclear D gene. The germline gives CDR1 SGHVS, CDR2 FNYEAQ. V was cut by 1 base and J by 3 bases, with 10 bases left in between. The CDR3 totals 14 residues. The CDR3 DNA reads TGTGCCAGCAGCTTAGAGGTTGGCAGCTACGAGCAGTACTTC. This translates into CASSLEVGSYEQYF.

The chain carries TRBV9 and TRBJ1-1; TRBD1 matches 10 bases. J lost 3 bases, V lost 7 bases, and 3 bases had no gene match. CDR1 and CDR2 from the germline V gene are SGDLS and YYNGEE. This CDR3 contains 13 residues. The CDR3 bases are TGTGCCAGCCGGGGGACAGGGGACACTGAAGCTTTCTTT. Amino acid sequence: CASRGTGDTEAFF. Variable domain in full (rest from reference TRBV9 and TRBJ1-1): DSGVTQTPKHLITATGQRVTLRCSPRSGDLSVYWYQQSLDQGLQFLIQYYNGEERAKGNILERFSAQQFPDLHSELNLSSLELGDSALYFCASRGTGDTEAFFGQGTRLTVV.

The chain carries TRBV14 and TRBJ2-7; either TRBD1 or TRBD2 may supply D (5 bases each). CDR3 length: 14 residues. The germline V gene encodes CDR1 SGHDN and CDR2 FVKESK. The V end lost 3 bases, the J end lost 1 base, and 10 bases lay between the germline ends. Here the CDR3 DNA reads TGTGCCAGCAGCCACCGGGACGTATCCTACGAGCAGTACTTC. Translating gives CASSHRDVSYEQYF.

The rearrangement uses TRBV9 and TRBJ2-5, with 14 bases matching TRBD2. V dropped 4 bases and J dropped 4; count of bases not matched to a gene: 12. The CDR3 has 18 amino acids. Germline lookup yields CDR1 SGDLS and CDR2 YYNGEE. Here the CDR3 reads CASSKGTSGSARRETQYF. The CDR3 nucleotides read TGTGCCAGCAGCAAAGGGACTAGCGGGAGCGCGAGGAGAGAGACCCAGTACTTC.

The V call is TRBV6-1, the J call TRBJ1-5; a possible D gene is TRBD1 (5 bases). With 5 bases removed from V and 4 bases from J, the gap between germline ends came to 6 bases. CDR1 is MNHNS, CDR2 SASEGT, per germline. This CDR3 spans 12 amino acids. The CDR3 coding sequence is TGTGCCAGCAGTCAGGGAAATCAGCCCCAGCATTTT. Its translation: CASSQGNQPQHF.

V usage is TRBV9 and J usage is TRBJ2-5; 7 bases line up with TRBD1. Germline CDR1 reads SGDLS; CDR2 reads YYNGEE. The CDR3 totals 18 residues. V lost 1 base and J lost 2; bases outside the gene matches: 14. DNA of the CDR3: TGTGCCAGCAGCGTATCACCCACGGACAGGCCACGACAAGAGACCCAGTACTTC. It is translated as CASSVSPTDRPRQETQYF.

This sequence joins TRBV14 and TRBJ1-3; D call uncertain. In germline, CDR1 is SGHDN, CDR2 FVKESK. The CDR3 sequence is 16 residues long. V dropped 0 bases and J dropped 0 bases, with 9 bases sitting between them. The CDR3 sequence is CASSQDLAFSGNTIYF. CDR3 DNA: TGTGCCAGCAGCCAAGATCTAGCTTTCTCTGGAAACACCATATATTTT.

The rearrangement links TRBV6-5 to TRBJ1-5; D is possibly TRBD1 (5 bases). The CDR3 contains 15 residues. V lost 0 bases and J lost 9, with 15 bases in between. Germline V lookup: CDR1 MNHEY, CDR2 SVGAGI. The CDR3 region has the DNA TGTGCCAGCAGTTACTCCGCGGACGGGCAGGGGCCCCAGCATTTT. It encodes CASSYSADGQGPQHF.